This T cell receptor (beta chain) was observed in a study of blood T cells in healthy people across ages. Points from the study as a whole: As naive T cell percentage varied, TCR beta diversity correlated strongly with it.

The CDR3 length is 16 residues. V was pared by 3 bases and J by 3 bases, with 11 bases of the junction left unmatched. The germline V gene encodes CDR1 SGDLS and CDR2 YYNGEE. Comment on this clonotype: Its antigen is currently unknown.

The authors ran a second PCR of 7 to 11 cycles using a sample-barcoded 5' primer and a J-beta primer mix. Every single cDNA molecule received a tag from a template-switch adaptor with 12 random nucleotides. TCRdb reanalysed the 5' RACE reads using MiXCR and keeps one entry per CDR3 protein. The sample consists of 800,000 to 950,000 distinct CDR3 sequences, about 28% of them appearing once. These data also formed part of another study, on T cells of mothers and their children. Per that paper: Every mother produced more than 8.5 million TCR beta CDR3 reads, whereas every child provided some 3 million.

This clonotype originated in a woman in her thirties or forties in good health. The sequenced sample consisted of blood. The chain links TRBV9 to TRBJ2-5; 7 bases match TRBD2. In DNA, the CDR3 is TGTGCCAGCAGCGCACAAGGCATGGGGGGGAAAGAGACCCAGTACTTC. Translated, it gives CASSAQGMGGKETQYF.